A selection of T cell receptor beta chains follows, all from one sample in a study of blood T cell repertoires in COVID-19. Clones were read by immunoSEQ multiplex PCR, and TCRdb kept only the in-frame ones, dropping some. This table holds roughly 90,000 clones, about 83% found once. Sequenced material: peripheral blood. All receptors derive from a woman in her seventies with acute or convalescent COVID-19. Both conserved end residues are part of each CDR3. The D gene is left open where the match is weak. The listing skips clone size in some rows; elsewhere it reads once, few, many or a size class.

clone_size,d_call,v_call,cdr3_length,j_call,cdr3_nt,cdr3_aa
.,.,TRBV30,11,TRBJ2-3,TGTGCCTCCTCCCTCACAGATACGCAGTATTTT,CASSLTDTQYF
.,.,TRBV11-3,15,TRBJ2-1,TGTGCCAGCAGCTTCGGGACAACATCCTACAATGAGCAGTTCTTC,CASSFGTTSYNEQFF
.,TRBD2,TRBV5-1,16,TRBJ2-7,TGCGCCAGCAGCAAGGGACTAGCGGGGATCTCCTACGAGCAGTACTTC,CASSKGLAGISYEQYF
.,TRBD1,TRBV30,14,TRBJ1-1,TGTGCCTGGAGCTGGAGACAGGGATTTACTGAAGCTTTCTTT,CAWSWRQGFTEAFF
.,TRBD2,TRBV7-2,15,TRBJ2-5,TGTGCCAGCAGCCCGCGGGGGGGGCCGGGAGAGACCCAGTACTTC,CASSPRGGPGETQYF
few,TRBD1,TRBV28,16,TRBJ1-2,TGTGCCAGCAGACCCCCGGGACAGGGGATAGTCTATGGCTACACCTTC,CASRPPGQGIVYGYTF
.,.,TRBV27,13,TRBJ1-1,TGTGCCAGCAGTCTGGGGGGTGACACTGAAGCTTTCTTT,CASSLGGDTEAFF
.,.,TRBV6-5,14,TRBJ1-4,TGTGCCAGCAAGAGATCTTCCCCGAATGAAAAACTGTTTTTT,CASKRSSPNEKLFF
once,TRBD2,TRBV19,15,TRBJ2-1,TGTGCCAGTAGTTCGGACCGGGGGGGCCTCGATGAGCAGTTCTTC,CASSSDRGGLDEQFF
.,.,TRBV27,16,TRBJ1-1,TGTGCCAGCAGTCGCACCCACTCTCGACTCAGCACTGAAGCTTTCTTT,CASSRTHSRLSTEAFF
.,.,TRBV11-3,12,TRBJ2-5,TGTGCCAGCAGCTTAACGGGAGAGACCCAGTACTTC,CASSLTGETQYF
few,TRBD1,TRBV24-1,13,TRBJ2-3,TGTGCCACCAGTGGGGACAGTACAGATACGCAGTATTTT,CATSGDSTDTQYF
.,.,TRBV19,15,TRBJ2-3,TGTGCCAGTAGTATCACATCATCTAGCACAGATACGCAGTATTTT,CASSITSSSTDTQYF
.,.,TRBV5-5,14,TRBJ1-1,TGTGCCAGCAGCTTGTTCTTTTCGAACACTGAAGCTTTCTTT,CASSLFFSNTEAFF
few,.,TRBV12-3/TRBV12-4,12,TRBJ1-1,TGTGCCGCTGCTAGAGACGGAGATGAAGCTTTCTTT,CAAARDGDEAFF
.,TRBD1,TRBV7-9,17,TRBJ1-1,TGTGCCAGCAGCCTTGGACAGGGGATTAGGGTCGACACTGAAGCTTTCTTT,CASSLGQGIRVDTEAFF
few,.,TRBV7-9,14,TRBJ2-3,TGTGCCAGCAGACGGACAGAAAGGTCAGATACGCAGTATTTT,CASRRTERSDTQYF
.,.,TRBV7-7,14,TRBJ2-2,TGTGCTAGCAGACCAGACAGAAACACCGGGGAGCTGTTTTTT,CASRPDRNTGELFF
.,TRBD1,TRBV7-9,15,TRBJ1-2,TGTGCCAGCAGCCAGGGACAGGGAAGAGATAGGGGCTACACCTTC,CASSQGQGRDRGYTF
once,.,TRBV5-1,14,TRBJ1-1,TGCGCCAGCAGCCCTCAGTCCGTGTTCACTGAAGCTTTCTTT,CASSPQSVFTEAFF
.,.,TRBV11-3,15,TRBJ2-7,TGTGCCAGCAGCTTAGCGGAAACTAGTCGGTACGAGCAGTACTTC,CASSLAETSRYEQYF
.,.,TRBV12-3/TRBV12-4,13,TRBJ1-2,TGTGCCAGCAGTCCCGGTGGACTGGACGGCTACACCTTC,CASSPGGLDGYTF
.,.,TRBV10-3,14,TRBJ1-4,TGTGCCATCAGTGGGCAGGCAACTAATGAAAAACTGTTTTTT,CAISGQATNEKLFF
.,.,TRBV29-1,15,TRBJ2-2,TGCAGCGTTGAAAGGACAGACGCGAACACCGGGGAGCTGTTTTTT,CSVERTDANTGELFF
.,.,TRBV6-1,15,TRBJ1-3,TGTGCCAGCAGTGAGTTAATATTCTCTGGAAACACCATATATTTT,CASSELIFSGNTIYF
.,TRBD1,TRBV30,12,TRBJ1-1,TGTGCATCCGGACAGGGGTATACTGAAGCTTTCTTT,CASGQGYTEAFF
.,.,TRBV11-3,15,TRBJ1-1,TGTGCCAGCAGCTCGTTGGGGGCGGCGAACACTGAAGCTTTCTTT,CASSSLGAANTEAFF
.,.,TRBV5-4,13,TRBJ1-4,TGTGCCAGCAGCGACCGACAGGAGGAAAAACTGTTTTTT,CASSDRQEEKLFF
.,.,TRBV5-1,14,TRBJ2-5,TGCGCCAGCAGCTTGGATGGGACACAAGAGACCCAGTACTTC,CASSLDGTQETQYF
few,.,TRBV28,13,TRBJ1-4,TGTGCCAGCAGTTTTAGAACTAATGAAAAACTGTTTTTT,CASSFRTNEKLFF
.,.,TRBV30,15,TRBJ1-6,TGTGCCTGGAGTGTAATCGCGGGTGGTAATTCACCCCTCCACTTT,CAWSVIAGGNSPLHF
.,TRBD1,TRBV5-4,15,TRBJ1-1,TGTGCCAGCAGCTCCCCGGGACAGGGGGGGACTGAAGCTTTCTTT,CASSSPGQGGTEAFF
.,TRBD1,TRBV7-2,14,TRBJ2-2,TGTGCCAGCAGCCAGGACAGGATCACCGGGGAGCTGTTTTTT,CASSQDRITGELFF
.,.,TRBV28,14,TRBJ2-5,TGTGCCAGCAGTTTGACAGGCCGGCGGGAGACCCAGTACTTC,CASSLTGRRETQYF
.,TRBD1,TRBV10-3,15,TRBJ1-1,TGTGCCATCAGTGGTTACGCAGGGGGCGAAACTGAAGCTTTCTTT,CAISGYAGGETEAFF
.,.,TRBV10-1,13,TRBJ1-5,TGCGCCAGCAGTGAGGTGGGAGATCAGCCCCAGCATTTT,CASSEVGDQPQHF
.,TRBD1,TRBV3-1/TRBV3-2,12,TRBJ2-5,TGTGCCAGCAGCCAAGGACAGGGGCCTGAGTACTTC,CASSQGQGPEYF
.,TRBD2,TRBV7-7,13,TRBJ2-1,TGTGCTAGCAGCTCGGGGGGACTAGTTGAGCAGTTCTTC,CASSSGGLVEQFF
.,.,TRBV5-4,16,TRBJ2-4,TGTGCCAGCAGCTCGCCAACCGGGACACCCAAAAACATTCAGTACTTC,CASSSPTGTPKNIQYF
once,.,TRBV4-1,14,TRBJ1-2,TGCGCCAGCAGCCAAGACGGCGGGGTTTATGGCTACACCTTC,CASSQDGGVYGYTF
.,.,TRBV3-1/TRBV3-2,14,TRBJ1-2,TGTGCCAGCAGCCAATCCCCCGGAGCGAAGGGCTACACCTTC,CASSQSPGAKGYTF
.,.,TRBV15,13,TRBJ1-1,TGTGCCACCAGCAGAGATAAATCGGCAGGAGCTTTCTTT,CATSRDKSAGAFF
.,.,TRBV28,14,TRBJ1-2,TGTGCCAGCAGAACCTCGACAGTCAACTATGGCTACACCTTC,CASRTSTVNYGYTF
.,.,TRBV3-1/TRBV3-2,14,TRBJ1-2,TGTGCCAGCAGCCAAGGTGACAGTCCCTATGGCTACACCTTC,CASSQGDSPYGYTF
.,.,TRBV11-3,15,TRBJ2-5,TGTGCCAGCAGCTTAACCCTAAGTGGGGGCGAGACCCAGTACTTC,CASSLTLSGGETQYF
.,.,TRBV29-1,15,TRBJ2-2,TGCAGCGTCCGAGAGGTCAGGGGAAACACCGGGGAGCTGTTTTTT,CSVREVRGNTGELFF
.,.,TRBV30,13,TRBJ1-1,TGTGCCTGGAGCCCTGGGGGGGGATCGGAAGCTTTCTTT,CAWSPGGGSEAFF
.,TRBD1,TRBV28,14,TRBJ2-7,TGTGCCAGCAGTTTACCGGGACAGAGCAACGAGCAGTACTTC,CASSLPGQSNEQYF
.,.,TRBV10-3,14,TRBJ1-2,TGTGCCATCAGGGTCTCAAACGCGGACTATGGCTACACCTTC,CAIRVSNADYGYTF
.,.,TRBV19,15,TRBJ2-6,TGTGCCAGTAGTATTAAGGGGTTGGGGGCCAACGTCCTGACTTTC,CASSIKGLGANVLTF
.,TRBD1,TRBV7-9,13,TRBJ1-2,TGTGCCAGCAGCTTAGTGACAGGGGGCGGCTACACCTTC,CASSLVTGGGYTF
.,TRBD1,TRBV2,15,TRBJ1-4,TGTGCCAGCAGTTACCAGGGACAGGATAATGAAAAACTGTTTTTT,CASSYQGQDNEKLFF
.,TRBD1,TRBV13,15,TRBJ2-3,TGTGCCAGCAGCTCACAGGGGGATAGCACAGATACGCAGTATTTT,CASSSQGDSTDTQYF
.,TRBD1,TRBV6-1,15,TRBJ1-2,TGTGCCAGCAGTGAATCGTCAGGGGGCCGGGATGGCTACACCTTC,CASSESSGGRDGYTF
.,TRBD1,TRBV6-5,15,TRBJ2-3,TGTGCCAGCAGCAGACAGGGTAGTTTTACAGATACGCAGTATTTT,CASSRQGSFTDTQYF
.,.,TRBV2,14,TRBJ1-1,TGTGCCAGCAGTCCCAGGGTAATGAACACTGAAGCTTTCTTT,CASSPRVMNTEAFF
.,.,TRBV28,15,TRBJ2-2,TGTGCCAGCACGTTCGGAGGGGGCGACACCGGGGAGCTGTTTTTT,CASTFGGGDTGELFF
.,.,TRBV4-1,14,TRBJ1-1,TGCGCCAGCAGCCAAGGGGGCCTGAACACTGAAGCTTTCTTT,CASSQGGLNTEAFF
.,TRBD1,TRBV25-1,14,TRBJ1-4,TGTGCCAGCAGCCGACAGGGCCCTAATGAAAAACTGTTTTTT,CASSRQGPNEKLFF